This T cell receptor beta chain derives from a study of CD8 T cells in Susac syndrome. Study observations and caveats: A relatively small number of individuals underwent TCR sequencing and HLA analysis.

Sequencing targeted TCR beta in T cells from blood (CD8+ and CD4+). Germline V gives CDR1 MNHEY, CDR2 SVGAGI. Trimming took 4 bases from V and 0 from J, leaving 12 bases between them. This CDR3 has 16 amino acids. An amount of RNA that ranged from 0.5 to 1 ug was reverse transcribed with random hexamers. Multiplex PCR with immunoSEQ amplified the TCR beta CDR3 across 54 Vbeta and 13 Jbeta. From the immunoSEQ multiplex PCR reads, TCRdb called clonotypes with MiXCR, one entry per CDR3 protein. The sample has 150,000 to 200,000 distinct CDR3 sequences, just over 90% seen once. In regard to this clonotype: Its target is unknown.

This chain links TRBV6-5 with TRBJ2-2, with a tentative D call TRBD1 (6 bases). The sample consisted of CD4+ T cells from PBMCs. The clonotype was recovered from a human donor in good health. The CDR3 spells CASSWGRLANTGELFF. The CDR3 DNA is TGTGCCAGCAGTTGGGGGCGACTCGCGAACACCGGGGAGCTGTTTTTT.